Listed below are T cell receptor beta chains from one sample, sequenced in a study of T cell clusters in autoimmune cytopenias. TCRdb derives one entry per CDR3 protein from the multiplex PCR reads, leaving out DNA. In total, the table holds under 8,500 distinct CDR3 sequences. The same data also went into a second study, on T cell repertoires in aging, cancer and after chemotherapy.

The sequenced material came from peripheral blood. The receptors shown here come from a human donor in good health. CDR3s include the opening cysteine and the closing phenylalanine or tryptophan. Each record gives: clone size, V gene, J gene, CDR3 protein. Clone size is not always given. Where it is, it says once, few, many or a class for expanded clones.

NA	TRBV6-6	TRBJ1-2	CASTQEGTVIYGYTF
NA	TRBV6-6	TRBJ1-2	CASSYSDRINYGYTF
NA	TRBV19	TRBJ1-1	CASSDRGNTEAFF
NA	TRBV27	TRBJ2-7	CASRPLRDSYEQYF
medium-sized	TRBV27	TRBJ2-1	CASRIGQGGINEQFF
medium-sized	TRBV19	TRBJ2-1	CATTSQLAGYNEQFF
NA	TRBV7-9	TRBJ2-2	CAKGGGSQRNTGELFF
NA	TRBV19	TRBJ1-1	CASSILFVMGEAFF
NA	TRBV19	TRBJ2-5	CASSIVGTLGETQYF
NA	TRBV11-2	TRBJ2-1	CASSYLAGSPNEQFF
NA	TRBV7-2	TRBJ2-3	CASRRGGTDTQYF
NA	TRBV6-1	TRBJ1-1	CASSGGTGDVTEAFF
NA	TRBV7-9	TRBJ1-2	CASSLDTNYGYTF
NA	TRBV15	TRBJ2-6	CATSRVGQGISGANVLTF
medium-sized	TRBV29-1	TRBJ1-2	CSATQGDYGYTF
NA	TRBV5-1	TRBJ2-2	CASRDTQGARELFF
medium-sized	TRBV18	TRBJ2-7	CASSPRARAYEQYF
medium-sized	TRBV11-1	TRBJ2-2	CASSLPSGGYTGELFF
NA	TRBV19	TRBJ1-2	CASSIDRYRTYGYTF
medium-sized	TRBV19	TRBJ2-7	CASSANRGLGEQYF
NA	TRBV30	TRBJ1-2	CAWMGFGDMHGYTF
medium-sized	TRBV6-1	TRBJ2-3	CASSDGLAGGLSTDTQYF
NA	TRBV27	TRBJ1-1	CASSLRPQRDTEAFF
NA	TRBV5-6	TRBJ2-1	CASSSLGAGGASYNEQFF
NA	TRBV18	TRBJ2-7	CASSPARGPTPYEQYF
NA	TRBV6-6	TRBJ2-2	CASSVKGADTGELFF
NA	TRBV5-1	TRBJ2-7	CASSPGGQGWYEQYF
NA	TRBV12-3/TRBV12-4	TRBJ2-1	CASSLSSGGNNEQFF
NA	TRBV27	TRBJ2-1	CASSPSPGNVNEQFF